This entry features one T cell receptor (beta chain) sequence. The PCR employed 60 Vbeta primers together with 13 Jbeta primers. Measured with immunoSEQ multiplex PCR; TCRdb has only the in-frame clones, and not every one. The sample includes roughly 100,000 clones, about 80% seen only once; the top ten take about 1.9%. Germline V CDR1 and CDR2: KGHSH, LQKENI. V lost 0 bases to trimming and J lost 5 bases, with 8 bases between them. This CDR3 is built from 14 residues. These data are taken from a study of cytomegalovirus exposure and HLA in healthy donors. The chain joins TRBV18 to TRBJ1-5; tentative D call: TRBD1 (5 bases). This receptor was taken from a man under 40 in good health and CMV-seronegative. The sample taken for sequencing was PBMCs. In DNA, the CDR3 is TGTGCCAGCTCACCACCGGGGGGAGATCAGCCCCAGCATTTT. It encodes CASSPPGGDQPQHF.